This T cell receptor beta chain was observed in a study of beta chain bispecific antibodies for T cell cancers listed by TCRdb under 2021. For the wider study: T cells from healthy donors were cocultured with T cell leukemia lines in the presence of bispecific antibodies, after which the depletion of each TRBV family was measured by TRBV sequencing of the surviving cells. Surface TRBV12 (TRBV12-3) was expressed on Jurkat cells, and surface TRBV5-5 was expressed on HPB-ALL cells.

Trimming leaves V shorter by 3 bases and J shorter by 5 bases, with the junction holding 6 bases beyond the gene matches. From the cysteine through the phenylalanine, the CDR3 covers 14 amino acids. The retained sequence is limited to the CDR3, 42 bases, with the frame set at the first base. CDR1 and CDR2 are drawn from the germline V gene: SGDLS, YYNGEE. Findings and caveats that apply to the study as a whole: Every sequenced sample contained a mix of leukemia cell line cells and normal T cells, and most targeted TRBV signal came from the leukemia cells rather than from the normal T cells. Cross-reactivity of the anti-TRBV5-5 antibody with TRBV5-6 was attributed to high sequence similarity between the two genes.

This clonotype was seen more than once but under ten times. Its antigen is still unknown. No much larger clone exists at a distance of one base, and base qualities are not known. For about 3 days, T cells were expanded from blood mononuclear cells using either the anti-CD3 antibody OKT3 or CD3/CD28 Dynabeads. Expanded T cells were maintained in RPMI 1640 supplemented with about 10% fetal bovine serum, recombinant human IL-2 (approximately 99 IU/ml) and IL-7 (roughly 4.6 ng/ml). For cocultures, about 5 x 10^4 normal T cells were combined with about 5 x 10^4 target cells and bispecific antibody in about 0.095 mL and incubated for roughly 17 hours at 37 degrees C. Each bispecific antibody consisted of two single-chain variable fragments expressed in a single-chain diabody format with a His tag. Effector T cells were obtained from healthy human donors, and peripheral blood mononuclear cells were isolated from leukapheresis samples by Ficoll density gradient centrifugation.

The libraries included unique molecular identifier barcodes, and the barcodes were used to quantify clonotypes. Qiagen AllPrep DNA/RNA Micro kits were used to isolate total RNA, and an Agilent TapeStation was used to check RNA quality. TCR beta libraries were built by 5' RACE: cDNA synthesis followed by two PCR steps using TCR beta constant-region gene-specific primers. TCR beta libraries were sequenced on an Illumina MiSeq platform. On the authors' methods: MIGEC, MiXCR and VDJtools were used to process the reads. The frequency of each clonotype was calculated as the fraction of all unique molecular identifiers in the sample that belonged to that clonotype. Nonfunctional TRBV genes classified in IMGT as pseudogenes or open reading frames, such as TRBV1, TRBV12-1 and TRBV21, were excluded. TCRdb reanalyzed the raw reads on its own, using fastp at Q25 for trimming and MiXCR for clone calling, and kept in-frame beta chains. Here each entry gathers all rows of one CDR3 protein and keeps the most common genes and DNA. These V and J calls derive from TCRdb rather than the authors' analysis. Present in this sample are tens of thousands of distinct CDR3 sequences, roughly 2.6% of which were seen just once. The leading ten clones occupy approximately 29% of the sample.

The sample comprised healthy donor T cells cultured with leukemia cells. This sequence was found in a human donor in good health. Some clones in this sample may be carry-over from other donors' samples. The chain employs TRBV9 and TRBJ2-3; 7 central bases correspond to TRBD2. The CDR3 protein: CASSASGVGDTQYF. In nucleotides, the sequence is TGTGCCAGCAGCGCAAGCGGGGTTGGAGATACGCAGTATTTT.